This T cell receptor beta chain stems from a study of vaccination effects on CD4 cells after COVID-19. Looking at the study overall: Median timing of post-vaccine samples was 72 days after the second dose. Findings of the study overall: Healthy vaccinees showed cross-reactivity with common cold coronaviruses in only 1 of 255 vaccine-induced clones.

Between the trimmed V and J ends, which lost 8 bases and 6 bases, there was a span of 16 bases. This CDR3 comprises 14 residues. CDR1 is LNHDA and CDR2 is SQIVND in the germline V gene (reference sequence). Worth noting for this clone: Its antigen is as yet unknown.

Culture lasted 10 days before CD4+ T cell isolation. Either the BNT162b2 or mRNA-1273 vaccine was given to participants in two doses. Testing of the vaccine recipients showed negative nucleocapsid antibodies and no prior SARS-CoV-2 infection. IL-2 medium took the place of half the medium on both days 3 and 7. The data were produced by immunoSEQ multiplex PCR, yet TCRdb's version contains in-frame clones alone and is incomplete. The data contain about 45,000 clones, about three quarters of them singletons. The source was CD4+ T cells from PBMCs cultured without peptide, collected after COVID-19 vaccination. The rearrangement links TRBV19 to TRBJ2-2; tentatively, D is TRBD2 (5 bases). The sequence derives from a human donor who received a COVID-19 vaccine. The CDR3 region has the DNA TGTGCCAGTTCCGAGGTAGCGCGTGCCGGGGAGCTGTTTTTT. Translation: CASSEVARAGELFF. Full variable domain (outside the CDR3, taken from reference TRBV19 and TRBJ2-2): DGGITQSPKYLFRKEGQNVTLSCEQNLNHDAMYWYRQDPGQGLRLIYYSQIVNDFQKGDIAEGYSVSREKKESFPLTVTSAQKNPTAFYLCASSEVARAGELFFGEGSRLTVL.